This TCR beta chain was recorded in a study of T-cell memory formation after mild COVID-19. On the study more broadly: Largely, the TCR clusters proved donor specific.

TCRdb fed the 5' RACE reads into MiXCR, producing one record per CDR3 protein. Among under 250,000 distinct CDR3 sequences, 9.5% were seen once, and the ten largest hold 3% to 4%. Study results and caveats: Proof of SARS-CoV-2 specificity was absent for the second-wave clones that crested on day 37. Some SARS-CoV-2-responding clones were already detected in memory before infection.

A note on this clonotype: Its antigen is currently unknown.

After removal of 5 bases from V and 4 bases from J, the junction contained 5 bases not matched to a gene. The CDR3 is made up of 15 amino acids. The origin of this receptor is a man aged 18-30 years who had mild COVID-19 (a few samples of this study predate the infection). Cell type and time point are not known. The genes are TRBV12-3 or TRBV12-4 and TRBJ2-2, with 9 bases that match TRBD1. The source material was PBMCs or a T cell subset sorted from them (not recorded which). This CDR3 is CASSPRQGVTGELFF. The CDR3 DNA is TGTGCCAGCAGTCCACGACAGGGGGTCACCGGGGAGCTGTTTTTT.